The clone carrying this TCR beta chain appeared a few times. The data are from a study of control samples from healthy donors and cancer patients. The data were produced by immunoSEQ multiplex PCR, yet TCRdb's version contains in-frame clones alone and is incomplete. This table holds around 30,000 clones, roughly 88% found once. The CDR3 spans 12 residues. V lost 2 bases and J 5 bases, leaving 7 bases between the germline ends. CDR1 is SGHKS and CDR2 is YYEKEE in the germline V gene (reference sequence). The sample taken for sequencing was PBMCs. This sequence originates from a man between 45 and 60 years old with lung cancer. The chain combines TRBV5-5 with TRBJ1-1; no clear D gene. The CDR3 is CASSFQRTEAFF. The CDR3 bases are TGTGCCAGCAGCTTTCAGCGAACTGAAGCTTTCTTT.